This T cell receptor beta chain comes out of a study of T cells in Graves' hyperthyroidism and ophthalmopathy. Study outcomes and limitations: Blood shared most expanded thyroid clonotypes above 0.001.

Amplified regions were TCR beta CDR3 sequences from RNA transcripts. When the TCR CDR3 underwent first-round RT-PCR, the HTBI primer set was used. TCRdb redid the calling of the multiplex PCR reads with MiXCR, one entry per CDR3 protein. The repertoire holds around 690,000 distinct CDR3 sequences, roughly 17% seen once, with around 15% in the top ten. Note on this clonotype: Its antigen is still unknown.

The germline V gene encodes CDR1 SGDLS and CDR2 YYNGEE. This CDR3 spans 16 amino acids. Germline trimming cut 0 bases from V and 2 bases from J; bases unmatched to any gene: 1. Patients aged 18 to 65 had newly diagnosed hyperthyroidism lasting under 2 months. Pregnant or lactating patients were excluded, as were those with uncontrolled infection or other autoimmune disease. The sequence was obtained from a man aged 45 to 65 with Graves' hyperthyroidism. The chain uses TRBV9 and TRBJ2-7; 14 bases fit TRBD2. Sequencing was done on a sample of blood. CDR3 bases: TGTGCCAGCAGCGTAGGGGGACTAGCGGGGGCCTACGAGCAGTACTTC. Residues: CASSVGGLAGAYEQYF. The whole variable domain, remainder taken from reference TRBV9 and TRBJ2-7, is DSGVTQTPKHLITATGQRVTLRCSPRSGDLSVYWYQQSLDQGLQFLIQYYNGEERAKGNILERFSAQQFPDLHSELNLSSLELGDSALYFCASSVGGLAGAYEQYFGPGTRLTVT.